The next 17 T cell receptor beta chains were all read from a single sample in a study of beta chain features in type 1 diabetes. The study reverse transcribed the entire isolated RNA, so it sequenced expressed TCRB transcripts. Assay used: immunoSEQ multiplex PCR; TCRdb lists only in-frame clones, some missing. The sample has roughly 700,000 clones, 13% seen once. These receptors have no known antigen. The study, taken as a whole, reports: All four CD4+ subsets of Type 1 diabetes patients contained TCRB CDR3s that were moderately but significantly shorter.

The sequencing sample was made of naive CD4+ T cells from blood. The receptors originated from a man aged 18-30 years with type 1 diabetes.

This clone was counted between two and nine times. The V gene is TRBV29-1, the J gene TRBJ2-1, with D unclear. The germline V gene encodes CDR1 SQVTM and CDR2 ANQGSEA. The CDR3 sequence is 11 residues long. The V and J ends lost 0 bases and 10 bases respectively, with 7 bases between them. In DNA form, the CDR3 reads TGCAGCGTTGAAGATCTGGGGGAGCAGTTCTTC. Translating it yields CSVEDLGEQFF.

The J gene is TRBJ2-3, the V gene TRBV18; 15 positions match TRBD2. Trimming at V came to 3 bases and at J to 5 bases, leaving 3 bases not matched to a gene. The CDR3 is 16 residues long. Germline CDR1 reads KGHSH; CDR2 reads LQKENI. CDR3 protein: CASSPPGLAGGDTQYF. CDR3 DNA: TGTGCCAGCTCACCGCCGGGACTAGCGGGGGGAGATACGCAGTATTTT.

This clone has only a few counts. V gene TRBV5-1 combines with J gene TRBJ1-1; no clear D. CDR1 and CDR2 (germline): SGHRS, YFSETQ. This CDR3 comprises 13 residues. The ends were cut back, 6 bases at V and 2 bases at J, with 11 bases in the middle. This CDR3 reads CASTPQINTEAFF. DNA for the CDR3: TGCGCCAGCACCCCTCAGATTAACACTGAAGCTTTCTTT.

The CDR3 is CSVVIGLDRAYEQYF. The CDR3 nucleotides are TGCAGCGTTGTGATAGGGCTGGACAGGGCCTACGAGCAGTACTTC. The chain combines TRBV29-1 with TRBJ2-5; 8 bases fit TRBD1. The assigned J gene may be wrong: the sequence end matches TRBJ2-7 better. This CDR3 has 15 residues. Germline CDR1 SQVTM, CDR2 ANQGSEA.

The table lists this clone with a few counts. The rearrangement links TRBV7-2 to TRBJ1-6; the D gene is possibly TRBD1 (6 bases). There are 15 residues in the CDR3. V was clipped by 0 bases and J by 10 bases, with 13 bases between them. Germline loops: CDR1 SGHTA, CDR2 FQGNSA. The CDR3 region is CASSLADRVRSPLHF. CDR3 coding DNA: TGTGCCAGCAGCTTAGCGGACAGAGTTCGATCACCCCTCCACTTT.

The CDR3 region is CASSYRHGGNEKLFF. CDR3 nucleotides: TGTGCCAGCAGTTACCGGCACGGAGGTAATGAAAAACTGTTTTTT. The chain has TRBV6-5 and TRBJ1-4, with no clear D. With 2 bases removed from V and 4 bases from J, the gap between germline ends came to 11 bases. Germline lookup yields CDR1 MNHEY and CDR2 SVGAGI. This CDR3 contains 15 residues.

This rearrangement joins TRBV6-4 to TRBJ2-5; 9 nucleotides align to TRBD2. Germline CDR1 MRHNA, CDR2 SNTAGT. This CDR3 has 15 amino acids. Trimming took 5 bases from V and 1 from J; bases not matched to a gene: 5. CDR3 sequence (DNA): TGTGCCAGCAGTTTGGTAGCGGGGGCCCAAGAGACCCAGTACTTC. Amino acids: CASSLVAGAQETQYF.

A few counts support this clone. The rearrangement joins TRBV11-2 to TRBJ2-5; D is undetermined. This CDR3 has 13 residues. V lost 4 bases, J lost 13 bases, and 19 bases lay in between. Germline V gene lookup returns CDR1 SGHAT and CDR2 FQNNGV. The CDR3 sequence is CASSSLTDLIWYF. CDR3 DNA sequence: TGTGCCAGCAGCTCGCTGACCGACCTTATCTGGTACTTC. The variable domain in full, with the rest retrieved from reference TRBV11-2 and TRBJ2-5, is EAGVAQSPRYKIIEKRQSVAFWCNPISGHATLYWYQQILGQGPKLLIQFQNNGVVDDSQLPKDRFSAERLKGVDSTLKIQPAKLEDSAVYLCASSSLTDLIWYFGPGTRLLVL.

This clone was detected only a few times. The V call is TRBV18, the J call TRBJ2-5; D gene uncertain. The CDR3 covers 14 residues. Trimming took off 2 bases at V and 0 bases at J, with 7 bases between the two ends. Germline loops: CDR1 KGHSH, CDR2 LQKENI. CDR3 residues: CASSPRADQETQYF. The CDR3, as DNA: TGTGCCAGCTCACCAAGGGCAGACCAAGAGACCCAGTACTTC.

This clone showed up just a few times. The chain carries TRBV30 and TRBJ1-2; possible D gene TRBD1, 6 bases. CDR3 length: 12 amino acids. Trimming cost V 6 bases and J 7 bases, with 15 bases left between them. CDR1 and CDR2 from the germline V gene are GTSNPN and SVGIG (reference sequence). CDR3 amino acids: CACRGQNGGYTF. In nucleotides, the CDR3 is TGTGCCTGCCGGGGGCAAAACGGTGGCTACACCTTC.

As for this clone: Other DNA sequences in the same sample also yield this CDR3. The chain combines TRBV9 with TRBJ1-2, with D uncertain. This CDR3 has 12 amino acids. The germline gives CDR1 SGDLS, CDR2 YYNGEE. V gave up 0 bases and J gave up 5 bases, with 5 bases separating them. CDR3 in amino acids: CASSVAGYGYTF. The CDR3 DNA follows: TGTGCCAGCAGCGTAGCGGGGTATGGCTACACCTTC.

The CDR3 DNA is TGTGCCAGCAGCCCCATGCCCGGGACCGAAACCAAAAACATTCAGTACTTC. Its translation: CASSPMPGTETKNIQYF. The chain uses TRBV5-4 and TRBJ2-4; D tentatively reads TRBD1 or TRBD2 (5 bases each). The CDR3 has 17 amino acids. Germline CDR1 reads SGHNT; CDR2 reads YYREEE (reference sequence). V was pared by 4 bases and J by 2 bases, with 19 bases between.

A few counts support this clone. The V call is TRBV30, the J call TRBJ2-3; 11 bases agree with TRBD2. The CDR3 sequence is 13 residues long. After removal of 7 bases from V and 3 bases from J, the junction contained 3 bases not matched to a gene. Germline V lookup: CDR1 GTSNPN, CDR2 SVGIG (reference sequence). The CDR3 loop reads CASTSGDTDTQYF. As DNA, the CDR3 is TGTGCCTCGACTAGCGGGGATACAGATACGCAGTATTTT.

The chain couples TRBV7-8 to TRBJ2-4; possible D gene TRBD1, 6 bases. In germline, CDR1 is SGHVS, CDR2 FQNEAQ. This CDR3 comprises 19 residues. V dropped 1 base and J dropped 2 bases, with 21 bases sitting between them. The CDR3 region has the DNA TGTGCCAGCAGCTTAGAGAGGACAGTGGGGCTCGGGTCCAAAAACATTCAGTACTTC. This codes for CASSLERTVGLGSKNIQYF. The whole variable domain, filled in from reference TRBV7-8 and TRBJ2-4, reads GAGVSQSPRYKVAKRGQDVALRCDPISGHVSLFWYQQALGQGPEFLTYFQNEAQLDKSGLPSDRFFAERPEGSVSTLKIQRTQQEDSAVYLCASSLERTVGLGSKNIQYFGAGTRLSVL.

V is TRBV6-5 and J is TRBJ2-5; D possibly corresponds to TRBD1 (5 bases). The CDR3 is 14 amino acids. Looked up from germline, CDR1 is MNHEY and CDR2 is SVGAGI. Trimming took off 6 bases at V and 6 bases at J, with 17 bases between the two ends. The CDR3 region is CASSLDKSHQTQYF. In DNA form, the CDR3 reads TGTGCCAGCAGCCTGGACAAGTCCCATCAGACCCAGTACTTC.

This clone was counted between two and nine times. The chain couples TRBV4-1 to TRBJ2-2; 8 positions match TRBD1. This CDR3 comprises 19 residues. With 0 bases clipped from V and 1 base from J, the junction kept 10 bases outside the gene matches. The germline CDR1 and CDR2 sequences are MGHRA and YSYEKL. The CDR3 spells CASSQDWGAGTGNTGELFF. CDR3 DNA sequence: TGCGCCAGCAGCCAAGATTGGGGGGCCGGGACAGGGAACACCGGGGAGCTGTTTTTT.

The J gene is TRBJ2-7, the V gene TRBV5-1; 8 nucleotides agree with TRBD1. The CDR3 runs 12 residues. CDR1 SGHRS and CDR2 YFSETQ come from the germline V gene. V gave up 3 bases and J gave up 6 bases; unmatched junction bases: 2. The CDR3 is CASSSDRVEQYF. The CDR3 DNA reads TGCGCCAGCAGCTCGGACAGGGTCGAGCAGTACTTC.